Listed below are T cell receptor beta chains from one sample, sequenced in a study of T cells after yellow fever vaccination. TCRdb re-derived calls from the 5' RACE reads in MiXCR, one entry per CDR3 protein. The sample records just under 600,000 distinct CDR3 sequences, about 13% being singletons. This sample comprised PBMCs, obtained on the day of the yellow fever booster vaccination. The source is a man aged 25 to 40 who received the YFV17D yellow fever vaccine. The CDR3 runs from the conserved cysteine through the conserved F or W. D genes are given only for firm matches. Not all rows give a size; the values are once, few, many and, for expanded clones, a class.

j_gene: TRBJ2-5
abundance: NA
v_gene: TRBV10-3
d_gene: NA
CDR3nt: TGTGCCACTACCGGCGGGCGGCAAGAGACCCAGTACTTC
CDR3aa: CATTGGRQETQYF

j_gene: TRBJ1-5
abundance: few
v_gene: TRBV7-2
d_gene: NA
CDR3nt: TGTGCCAGCAGCCCGACCCAGGCTATATATCAGCCCCAGCATTTT
CDR3aa: CASSPTQAIYQPQHF

j_gene: TRBJ2-3
abundance: once
v_gene: TRBV30
d_gene: NA
CDR3nt: TGTGCCTGGAGCTCCTATGCGGGACTTCACACAGATACGCAGTATTTT
CDR3aa: CAWSSYAGLHTDTQYF

j_gene: TRBJ1-6
abundance: NA
v_gene: TRBV5-4
d_gene: TRBD1
CDR3nt: TGTGCCAGCAGCTGGGCGGGACAGGGGAAACCGAGCTCCTATAATTCACCCCTCCACTTT
CDR3aa: CASSWAGQGKPSSYNSPLHF

j_gene: TRBJ2-1
abundance: few
v_gene: TRBV6-5
d_gene: NA
CDR3nt: TGTGCCAGCAGTTACTCGACTAGAAATGAGCAGTTCTTC
CDR3aa: CASSYSTRNEQFF

j_gene: TRBJ1-4
abundance: NA
v_gene: TRBV4-3
d_gene: NA
CDR3nt: TGCGCCAGCAGCCAAGTAGAGGGACGGTATCTTAATGAAAAACTGTTTTTT
CDR3aa: CASSQVEGRYLNEKLFF

j_gene: TRBJ2-5
abundance: few
v_gene: TRBV7-7
d_gene: NA
CDR3nt: TGTGCTAGCAGCTCACAGGTAGTGGAGACCCAGTACTTC
CDR3aa: CASSSQVVETQYF

j_gene: TRBJ2-3
abundance: few
v_gene: TRBV7-8
d_gene: NA
CDR3nt: TGTGCCAGCAGCTTACGTGACGGAGACTCCACAGATACGCAGTATTTT
CDR3aa: CASSLRDGDSTDTQYF

j_gene: TRBJ2-7
abundance: NA
v_gene: TRBV11-2
d_gene: NA
CDR3nt: TGTGCCAGCAGCTTAGAGGGCATCGGCTACGAGCAGTACTTC
CDR3aa: CASSLEGIGYEQYF

j_gene: TRBJ1-2
abundance: few
v_gene: TRBV10-3
d_gene: TRBD1
CDR3nt: TGTGCCATCAGCCCCGACAGGGAGGGCTATGGCTACACCTTC
CDR3aa: CAISPDREGYGYTF

j_gene: TRBJ1-1
abundance: NA
v_gene: TRBV10-2
d_gene: NA
CDR3nt: TGCGCCAGCCGCCAGGGTGAGATGAACACTGAAGCTTTCTTT
CDR3aa: CASRQGEMNTEAFF

j_gene: TRBJ2-7
abundance: many
v_gene: TRBV5-1
d_gene: TRBD1
CDR3nt: TGCGCCAGCAGCCGAATTCTACAGGGGGCGCACGAGCAGTACTTC
CDR3aa: CASSRILQGAHEQYF

j_gene: TRBJ2-1
abundance: NA
v_gene: TRBV12-3/TRBV12-4
d_gene: TRBD1
CDR3nt: TGTGCCAGCAGTACCCGGGACAGGGACCCGCCGTACAATGAGCAGTTCTTC
CDR3aa: CASSTRDRDPPYNEQFF

j_gene: TRBJ2-5
abundance: few
v_gene: TRBV29-1
d_gene: NA
CDR3nt: TGCAGCGTGGCGGACGGACGAGAGACCCAGTACTTC
CDR3aa: CSVADGRETQYF

j_gene: TRBJ2-3
abundance: few
v_gene: TRBV27
d_gene: TRBD2
CDR3nt: TGTGCCAGCAGGGTCCTCCTAGTAGCGGGCGTAGCAGATACGCAGTATTTT
CDR3aa: CASRVLLVAGVADTQYF

j_gene: TRBJ1-2
abundance: NA
v_gene: TRBV20-1
d_gene: TRBD1
CDR3nt: TGCAGTGCTAGAGGACAGGGACCTAACTATGGCTACACCTTC
CDR3aa: CSARGQGPNYGYTF

j_gene: TRBJ2-3
abundance: few
v_gene: TRBV20-1
d_gene: NA
CDR3nt: TGCAGTGCAAGGACAGTAAGCACAGATACGCAGTATTTT
CDR3aa: CSARTVSTDTQYF

j_gene: TRBJ2-3
abundance: NA
v_gene: TRBV5-1
d_gene: NA
CDR3nt: TGCGCCAGCAGCTTGATATCGCGAAGCATAGATACGCAGTATTTT
CDR3aa: CASSLISRSIDTQYF

j_gene: TRBJ1-5
abundance: NA
v_gene: TRBV20-1
d_gene: NA
CDR3nt: TGCAGTGCTCGAGGCCCCGAGTTAACCCAGCATTTT
CDR3aa: CSARGPELTQHF

j_gene: TRBJ2-3
abundance: NA
v_gene: TRBV12-3/TRBV12-4
d_gene: TRBD2
CDR3nt: TGTGCCAGCAGTTTAGGGGCGGGACTAGCGGGAGGTAGAGATACGCAGTATTTT
CDR3aa: CASSLGAGLAGGRDTQYF

j_gene: TRBJ2-3
abundance: NA
v_gene: TRBV24-1
d_gene: NA
CDR3nt: TGTGCCACCAGTGATCCCGGCCACGGTACGCAGTATTTT
CDR3aa: CATSDPGHGTQYF

j_gene: TRBJ1-1
abundance: few
v_gene: TRBV3-1
d_gene: NA
CDR3nt: TGTGCCAGCAGCCAATTCGGCACTGAAGCTTTCTTT
CDR3aa: CASSQFGTEAFF

j_gene: TRBJ1-1
abundance: NA
v_gene: TRBV5-1
d_gene: NA
CDR3nt: TGCGCCAGCAGCTTGGGCTACCTGGGGGAGCGCACTGAAGCTTTCTTT
CDR3aa: CASSLGYLGERTEAFF

j_gene: TRBJ1-1
abundance: many
v_gene: TRBV5-1
d_gene: NA
CDR3nt: TGCGCCAGCAGCTTGGCACAGGGGAACACTGAAGCTTTCTTT
CDR3aa: CASSLAQGNTEAFF

j_gene: TRBJ2-7
abundance: few
v_gene: TRBV20-1
d_gene: TRBD1
CDR3nt: TGCAGTGCTCTGACAGGGGGAAACTACGAGCAGTACTTC
CDR3aa: CSALTGGNYEQYF

j_gene: TRBJ2-6
abundance: NA
v_gene: TRBV6-4
d_gene: NA
CDR3nt: TGTGCCAGCAGTGGCATCGGTGGGTCTGGGGCCAACGTCCTGACTTTC
CDR3aa: CASSGIGGSGANVLTF

j_gene: TRBJ1-1
abundance: NA
v_gene: TRBV7-8
d_gene: NA
CDR3nt: TGTGCCAGCAGCTTAGCGTACGGGGGTGAAGCTTTCTTT
CDR3aa: CASSLAYGGEAFF

j_gene: TRBJ2-1
abundance: few
v_gene: TRBV5-1
d_gene: NA
CDR3nt: TGCGCCAGCAGCTTCGAGGGCAGGTACAATGAGCAGTTCTTC
CDR3aa: CASSFEGRYNEQFF

j_gene: TRBJ2-7
abundance: few
v_gene: TRBV21-1
d_gene: NA
CDR3nt: TGTGCCAGCAGCAGGACAGGGAGGAACAACGAGCAGTACTTC
CDR3aa: CASSRTGRNNEQYF

j_gene: TRBJ1-5
abundance: NA
v_gene: TRBV18
d_gene: TRBD1
CDR3nt: TGTGCCAGCTCACCCTCGGGACAGGGTTCCAATCAGCCCCAGCATTTT
CDR3aa: CASSPSGQGSNQPQHF

j_gene: TRBJ1-5
abundance: many
v_gene: TRBV7-9
d_gene: NA
CDR3nt: TGTGCCAGCAGCCCAACCCCGGGGGGGGGCAATCAGCCCCAGCATTTT
CDR3aa: CASSPTPGGGNQPQHF

j_gene: TRBJ2-2
abundance: few
v_gene: TRBV13
d_gene: TRBD2
CDR3nt: TGTGCCAGCAGCTCCCGCGAGGCGGGAGGCGGCGGGGAGCTGTTTTTT
CDR3aa: CASSSREAGGGGELFF

j_gene: TRBJ2-7
abundance: NA
v_gene: TRBV27
d_gene: TRBD2
CDR3nt: TGTGCCAGTGGACTAGCGGGAGGCCCAATGGAGCAGTACTTC
CDR3aa: CASGLAGGPMEQYF

j_gene: TRBJ2-6
abundance: NA
v_gene: TRBV19
d_gene: NA
CDR3nt: TGTGCCAGTACTGGGACTGGGGCCAACGTCCTGACTTTC
CDR3aa: CASTGTGANVLTF

j_gene: TRBJ2-7
abundance: NA
v_gene: TRBV10-2
d_gene: NA
CDR3nt: TGCGCCAGCAGGTCTAGCGTCCTTTACGAGCAGTACTTC
CDR3aa: CASRSSVLYEQYF

j_gene: TRBJ2-4
abundance: NA
v_gene: TRBV5-1
d_gene: TRBD1
CDR3nt: TGCGCCAGCAGCAAGGGACAGGGAGAAAACATTCAGTACTTC
CDR3aa: CASSKGQGENIQYF

j_gene: TRBJ2-1
abundance: NA
v_gene: TRBV7-6
d_gene: NA
CDR3nt: TGTGCCAGCAGCTTAAGCTGGAGCTCCTACAATGAGCAGTTCTTC
CDR3aa: CASSLSWSSYNEQFF

j_gene: TRBJ2-3
abundance: many
v_gene: TRBV5-6
d_gene: NA
CDR3nt: TGTGCCAGCAGCGATGCCGGGACTCCCACAGATACGCAGTATTTT
CDR3aa: CASSDAGTPTDTQYF

j_gene: TRBJ2-5
abundance: few
v_gene: TRBV7-7
d_gene: NA
CDR3nt: TGTGCCAGCAGCCGAGGGTCGGGAGTGGCTCAAGAGACCCAGTACTTC
CDR3aa: CASSRGSGVAQETQYF

j_gene: TRBJ2-1
abundance: few
v_gene: TRBV27
d_gene: NA
CDR3nt: TGTGCCACCCACGGGACCCACTACAATGAGCAGTTCTTC
CDR3aa: CATHGTHYNEQFF

j_gene: TRBJ1-2
abundance: NA
v_gene: TRBV18
d_gene: NA
CDR3nt: TGTGCCAGCTCACCAAGTGAAGGTATTAACTATGGCTACACCTTC
CDR3aa: CASSPSEGINYGYTF

j_gene: TRBJ2-1
abundance: NA
v_gene: TRBV10-1
d_gene: NA
CDR3nt: TGCGCCAGCAGTGAGTCGCTCTTCCGAGGTGGGGGGGAGCAGTTCTTC
CDR3aa: CASSESLFRGGGEQFF

j_gene: TRBJ1-3
abundance: many
v_gene: TRBV7-2
d_gene: TRBD1
CDR3nt: TGTGCCAGCAGTCAGGACAGGGGACCCACTGGAAACACCATATATTTT
CDR3aa: CASSQDRGPTGNTIYF

j_gene: TRBJ2-7
abundance: NA
v_gene: TRBV15
d_gene: NA
CDR3nt: TGTGCCACCAGCAGAGATCGGCTGCGGGGAACCTACGAGCAGTACTTC
CDR3aa: CATSRDRLRGTYEQYF

j_gene: TRBJ2-3
abundance: NA
v_gene: TRBV3-1
d_gene: TRBD2
CDR3nt: TGTGCCAGCAGCCAAAGCGGGATTAGCACAGATACGCAGTATTTT
CDR3aa: CASSQSGISTDTQYF

j_gene: TRBJ2-7
abundance: many
v_gene: TRBV5-1
d_gene: TRBD2
CDR3nt: TGCGCCAGCAGCTTGAGCGGGAACTACGAGCAGTACTTC
CDR3aa: CASSLSGNYEQYF

j_gene: TRBJ2-7
abundance: NA
v_gene: TRBV6-1
d_gene: TRBD1
CDR3nt: TGTGCCGCCGGGACAGGGTACTACGAGCAGTACTTC
CDR3aa: CAAGTGYYEQYF

j_gene: TRBJ2-2
abundance: NA
v_gene: TRBV12-3/TRBV12-4
d_gene: TRBD2
CDR3nt: TGTGCCAGCAGTATGCAACTAGCGGGGGGGGAGCTGTTTTTT
CDR3aa: CASSMQLAGGELFF

j_gene: TRBJ2-1
abundance: NA
v_gene: TRBV6-2/TRBV6-3
d_gene: TRBD1
CDR3nt: TGTGCCAGCAGTAACAGGGGTGTGCGCGTGCACAATGAGCAGTTCTTC
CDR3aa: CASSNRGVRVHNEQFF

j_gene: TRBJ2-1
abundance: many
v_gene: TRBV5-1
d_gene: TRBD2
CDR3nt: TGCGCCAGCAAGGGACTAGCGGGAGAAAGCTCCTACAATGAGCAGTTCTTC
CDR3aa: CASKGLAGESSYNEQFF

j_gene: TRBJ2-5
abundance: few
v_gene: TRBV20-1
d_gene: NA
CDR3nt: TGCAGTGCTAGAGATTTAAGAGGGGGAGTGGCCCAGTACTTC
CDR3aa: CSARDLRGGVAQYF

j_gene: TRBJ2-5
abundance: NA
v_gene: TRBV29-1
d_gene: NA
CDR3nt: TGCAGCCTACGATCCATACAAGAGACCCAGTACTTC
CDR3aa: CSLRSIQETQYF

j_gene: TRBJ2-5
abundance: few
v_gene: TRBV12-3/TRBV12-4
d_gene: NA
CDR3nt: TGTGCCAGCAGTTTACGTATAGGTCGAGAGACCCAGTACTTC
CDR3aa: CASSLRIGRETQYF

j_gene: TRBJ2-5
abundance: NA
v_gene: TRBV6-1
d_gene: TRBD1
CDR3nt: TGTGCCAGCAGTGTCCACGACAGGGCCAAAGAGACCCAGTACTTC
CDR3aa: CASSVHDRAKETQYF